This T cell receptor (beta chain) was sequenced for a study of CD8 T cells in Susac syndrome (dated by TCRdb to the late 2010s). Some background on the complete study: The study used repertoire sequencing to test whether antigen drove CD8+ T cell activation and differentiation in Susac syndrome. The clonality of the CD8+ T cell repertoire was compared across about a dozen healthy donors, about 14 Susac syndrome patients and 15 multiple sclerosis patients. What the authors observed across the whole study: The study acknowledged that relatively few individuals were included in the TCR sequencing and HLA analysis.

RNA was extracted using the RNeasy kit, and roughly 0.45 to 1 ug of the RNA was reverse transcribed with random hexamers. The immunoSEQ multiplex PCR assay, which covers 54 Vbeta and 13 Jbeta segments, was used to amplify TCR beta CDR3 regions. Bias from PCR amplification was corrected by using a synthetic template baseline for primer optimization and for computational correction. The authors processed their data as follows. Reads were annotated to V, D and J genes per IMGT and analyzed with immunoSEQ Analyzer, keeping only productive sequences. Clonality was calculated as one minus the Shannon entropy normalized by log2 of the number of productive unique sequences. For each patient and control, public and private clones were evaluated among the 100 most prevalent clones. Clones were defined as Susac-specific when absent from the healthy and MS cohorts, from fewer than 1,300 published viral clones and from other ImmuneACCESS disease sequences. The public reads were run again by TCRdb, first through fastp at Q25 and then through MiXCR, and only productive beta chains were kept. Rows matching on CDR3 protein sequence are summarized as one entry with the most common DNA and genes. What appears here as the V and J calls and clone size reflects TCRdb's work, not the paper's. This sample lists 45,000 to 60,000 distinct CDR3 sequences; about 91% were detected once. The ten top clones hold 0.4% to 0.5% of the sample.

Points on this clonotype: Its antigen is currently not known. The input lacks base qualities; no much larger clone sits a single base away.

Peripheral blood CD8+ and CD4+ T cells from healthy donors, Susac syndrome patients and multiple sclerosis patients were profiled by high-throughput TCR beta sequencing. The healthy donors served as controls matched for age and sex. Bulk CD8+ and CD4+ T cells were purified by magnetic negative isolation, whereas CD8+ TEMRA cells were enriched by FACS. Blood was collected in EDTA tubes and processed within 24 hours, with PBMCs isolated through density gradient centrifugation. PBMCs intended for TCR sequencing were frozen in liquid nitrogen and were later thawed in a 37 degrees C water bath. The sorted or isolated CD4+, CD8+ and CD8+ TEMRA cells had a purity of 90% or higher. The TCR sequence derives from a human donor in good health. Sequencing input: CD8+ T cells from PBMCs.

The DNA sequence follows: TGCAGCGTTGAAGGACTAGCGGCCCAAGAGACCCAGTACTTC. Its protein reads: CSVEGLAAQETQYF. Recombination joined TRBV29-1 with TRBJ2-5; the junction holds 9 bases that match TRBD2. The CDR3, cysteine through phenylalanine, is 14 amino acids long. This entry keeps only the CDR3 DNA: 42 bases, framed from base 1. Via the germline V gene, CDR1 is SQVTM and CDR2 ANQGSEA. Relative to germline, V is missing 1 base and J is missing 1 base, with 1 base of the junction outside any gene match. The reference TRBV29-1 and TRBJ2-5 proteins fill in what lies around the CDR3, so the full variable domain reads SAVISQKPSRDICQRGTSLTIQCQVDSQVTMMFWYRQQPGQSLTLIATANQGSEATYESGFVIDKFPISRPNLTFSTLTVSNMSPEDSSIYLCSVEGLAAQETQYFGPGTRLLVL.